This T cell receptor beta chain is drawn from a study of blood T cell repertoires in COVID-19. The CDR3 extends over 16 amino acids. Per germline, CDR1 LNHNV and CDR2 YYDKDF (reference sequence). The ends were cut back, 0 bases at V and 7 bases at J, with 15 bases in the middle. Libraries were prepared by immunoSEQ multiplex PCR; TCRdb keeps only in-frame clonotypes and omits some of them. The sample shows about 130,000 clones, about 84% of them seen only once. Source material: peripheral blood. The rearrangement links TRBV15 to TRBJ1-4; a possible D gene is TRBD1 (5 bases). The sequence was collected from a woman aged 60 to 75 with acute or convalescent COVID-19. The CDR3 here is CATSRDSAQGSEKLFF. DNA for the CDR3: TGTGCCACCAGCAGAGATTCGGCCCAGGGAAGTGAAAAACTGTTTTTT.